These T cell receptor beta chains were read from a single sample in a study of blood T cell repertoires in COVID-19. Repertoires were generated with immunoSEQ multiplex PCR, while TCRdb's copy carries only in-frame clones and drops some. This sample has around 75,000 clones, with 88% found just once. The sequencing input was peripheral blood. These receptors all stem from a human donor in a cohort sampled during active COVID-19. The CDR3 runs from the conserved cysteine through the conserved F or W. D genes are given only for firm matches. Clone size is stated in some rows and not others, as once, few, many or a class when expanded.

cdr3_aa | cdr3_nt | v_call | d_call | clone_size | j_call
CSVVVSGQGGSGYTF | TGCAGCGTTGTGGTATCTGGACAGGGAGGTTCCGGCTACACCTTC | TRBV29-1 | TRBD1 | - | TRBJ1-2
CASSFHRLSSGNTIYF | TGTGCCAGCAGCTTCCACAGATTAAGCTCTGGAAACACCATATATTTT | TRBV11-2 | - | - | TRBJ1-3
CASSLAGDPLYEQYF | TGTGCCAGCAGCCTAGCGGGAGACCCCCTCTACGAGCAGTACTTC | TRBV11-2 | TRBD2 | - | TRBJ2-7
CASSYSYTLPTEAFF | TGTGCCAGCAGTTACTCGTACACCCTTCCCACTGAAGCTTTCTTT | TRBV6-5 | - | - | TRBJ1-1
CASSLGQGDTEAFF | TGTGCCAGCAGCTTAGGTCAGGGGGACACTGAAGCTTTCTTT | TRBV7-9 | TRBD1 | - | TRBJ1-1
CASSLARQGVGNTIYF | TGCGCCAGCAGCTTGGCCCGACAGGGGGTTGGAAACACCATATATTTT | TRBV5-1 | TRBD1 | once | TRBJ1-3
CASSPQTGWEEKLFF | TGTGCCAGCAGCCCTCAGACAGGGTGGGAAGAAAAACTGTTTTTT | TRBV5-5 | TRBD1 | - | TRBJ1-4
CASSLVLQGSASFF | TGTGCCAGCAGCTTAGTCCTTCAGGGTAGTGCGTCTTTCTTT | TRBV7-2 | - | - | TRBJ1-1
CATRTGGGTEAFF | TGTGCCACCCGGACAGGAGGGGGGACTGAAGCTTTCTTT | TRBV6-5 | TRBD1 | - | TRBJ1-1
CASSPPGSYYNEQFF | TGTGCCAGCAGCCCCCCCGGGTCTTACTACAATGAGCAGTTCTTC | TRBV11-1 | - | once | TRBJ2-1
CASSLDLSGQGAPNTEAFF | TGTGCCAGCAGCTTAGATCTCTCGGGACAGGGGGCCCCGAACACTGAAGCTTTCTTT | TRBV11-2 | TRBD1 | - | TRBJ1-1
CAISDLGANTEAFF | TGTGCCATCAGCGATTTAGGGGCGAACACTGAAGCTTTCTTT | TRBV10-3 | - | - | TRBJ1-1
CASSRGDNQPQHF | TGTGCCAGCAGTCGCGGAGACAATCAGCCCCAGCATTTT | TRBV2 | - | - | TRBJ1-5
CASSFGGTSTDTQYF | TGTGCCAGCAGCTTCGGCGGAACTAGCACAGATACGCAGTATTTT | TRBV5-4 | - | - | TRBJ2-3
CASSIGVGTYGYTF | TGTGCCAGTAGTATCGGGGTGGGGACTTATGGCTACACCTTC | TRBV19 | - | - | TRBJ1-2
CATSDFDTQETQYF | TGTGCCACCAGTGATTTTGACACCCAAGAGACCCAGTACTTC | TRBV24-1 | - | - | TRBJ2-5
CASSFMTSGWDEQFF | TGTGCCAGCAGTTTCATGACTAGCGGGTGGGATGAGCAGTTCTTC | TRBV28 | TRBD2 | - | TRBJ2-1
CASSMEKAGGNQPQHF | TGTGCCAGTAGTATGGAGAAGGCAGGGGGCAATCAGCCCCAGCATTTT | TRBV19 | - | once | TRBJ1-5
CASSAPGQGFGGEKLFF | TGTGCCAGCAGTGCCCCGGGACAGGGATTTGGTGGCGAAAAACTGTTTTTT | TRBV6-1 | TRBD1 | - | TRBJ1-4
CASSQEISGFTDTQYF | TGTGCCAGCAGCCAGGAAATTAGCGGATTCACAGATACGCAGTATTTT | TRBV4-2 | - | - | TRBJ2-3
CASSRPGQYLYGYTF | TGTGCCAGCAGTAGGCCGGGACAGTATCTCTATGGCTACACCTTC | TRBV6-5 | TRBD1 | - | TRBJ1-2
CASSQDHGGDGHVPSEQYF | TGCGCCAGCAGCCAAGATCACGGGGGGGACGGACATGTCCCGTCCGAGCAGTACTTC | TRBV4-1 | TRBD2 | - | TRBJ2-7
CASSLGRRGLKDTEAFF | TGTGCCAGCAGCTTGGGTCGGAGGGGGCTTAAGGACACTGAAGCTTTCTTT | TRBV5-4 | TRBD1 | - | TRBJ1-1
CASSAWGMTGEQYF | TGCGCCAGCAGTGCGTGGGGGATGACAGGAGAGCAGTACTTC | TRBV10-1 | - | few | TRBJ2-7
CASSPSAGGETQYF | TGTGCCAGCAGCCCCTCGGCGGGAGGGGAGACCCAGTACTTC | TRBV11-2 | TRBD2 | - | TRBJ2-5
CATSITGGTGELFF | TGTGCCACCAGCATTACAGGGGGCACCGGGGAGCTGTTTTTT | TRBV15 | TRBD1 | - | TRBJ2-2
CASSVQVGGNTEAFF | TGTGCCAGCAGCGTCCAGGTAGGGGGGAACACTGAAGCTTTCTTT | TRBV9 | - | - | TRBJ1-1
CASSWMTGGGWTEAFF | TGTGCCAGCAGCTGGATGACAGGGGGCGGGTGGACTGAAGCTTTCTTT | TRBV7-2 | TRBD1 | - | TRBJ1-1
CASSPTSGAYNEQFF | TGTGCCAGCAGTCCTACTAGCGGGGCCTACAATGAGCAGTTCTTC | TRBV7-2 | TRBD2 | - | TRBJ2-1
CASSTQGTGYTF | TGTGCCAGCAGTACCCAGGGTACTGGCTACACCTTC | TRBV28 | - | - | TRBJ1-2
CASRDRGGFQETQYF | TGTGCCAGCAGGGACAGGGGGGGATTCCAAGAGACCCAGTACTTC | TRBV28 | TRBD1 | - | TRBJ2-5
CASSFKAGVPGNSPLHF | TGTGCCAGCAGTTTTAAGGCAGGGGTCCCCGGGAATTCACCCCTCCACTTT | TRBV28 | - | few | TRBJ1-6
CASSLPQAEAFF | TGTGCCAGCAGTTTACCTCAGGCTGAAGCTTTCTTT | TRBV12-3/TRBV12-4 | - | - | TRBJ1-1
CASSLLLAGGLTYNEQFF | TGTGCCAGCAGTTTATTATTAGCGGGAGGACTAACTTACAATGAGCAGTTCTTC | TRBV27 | TRBD2 | - | TRBJ2-1
CASSSRTSGTETQYF | TGTGCCAGTAGTTCCCGGACTAGCGGGACGGAGACCCAGTACTTC | TRBV19 | TRBD2 | once | TRBJ2-5
CASSIAGASQPQHF | TGTGCCAGTAGTATAGCAGGGGCAAGTCAGCCCCAGCATTTT | TRBV19 | - | - | TRBJ1-5
CATSLDRDWHYGYTF | TGTGCCACCTCCCTGGACAGGGATTGGCACTATGGCTACACCTTC | TRBV19 | TRBD1 | - | TRBJ1-2
CASSSGQGLLHTEAFF | TGTGCCAGCAGCTCGGGACAGGGGCTACTTCACACTGAAGCTTTCTTT | TRBV5-6 | TRBD1 | - | TRBJ1-1
CASSLAGGHNYNEQFF | TGTGCCAGCAGTCTAGCGGGAGGGCACAACTACAATGAGCAGTTCTTC | TRBV6-6 | TRBD2 | - | TRBJ2-1
CASSEMGLAGGEQFF | TGTGCCAGCAGTGAAATGGGACTAGCGGGAGGTGAGCAGTTCTTC | TRBV6-4 | TRBD2 | - | TRBJ2-1
CASSPDSYTDTQYF | TGTGCCAGCAGCCCCGACTCCTACACAGATACGCAGTATTTT | TRBV5-4 | - | once | TRBJ2-3